This is a list of T cell receptor beta chains from one sample in a study of OX40 agonist ivuxolimab in advanced cancers. Sequencing used immunoSEQ multiplex PCR; TCRdb keeps in-frame clones, though not all of them. This table holds about 14,000 clones, approximately 75% found once. The source material was CD4+ or CD8+ T cells sorted from blood, sampled in a trial of the OX40 agonist ivuxolimab. All receptors come from an adult with an advanced solid tumor such as melanoma, head and neck, liver or kidney cancer. Both conserved end residues are part of each CDR3. The D gene is left open where the match is weak. Only some rows state a clone size, as once, few, many or a class for expanded clones.

>TRBV6-5|-|TRBJ2-7|-
TGTGCCAGCAGTGTTTTAGGTAGCGACGAGCAGTACTTC
CASSVLGSDEQYF
>TRBV5-1|-|TRBJ2-3|TRBD2
TGCGCCAGCAGCACGATGTGGACTAGCGGGACCAAGGGTGGCCCGCCCGGCCCACAAGATACGCAGTATTTT
CASSTMWTSGTKGGPPGPQDTQYF
>TRBV30|-|TRBJ2-1|TRBD1
TGTGCCAGCGGACAGGGGAGGAATGAGCAGTTCTTC
CASGQGRNEQFF
>TRBV4-3|-|TRBJ2-1|-
TGCGCCAGCAGTCCCCGGGACTCGGCGGTTGATGAGCAGTTCTTC
CASSPRDSAVDEQFF
>TRBV29-1|-|TRBJ2-7|-
TGCAGCGTTGAGGCTAAGAGGGGTTACGAGCAGTACTTC
CSVEAKRGYEQYF
>TRBV7-9|few|TRBJ1-5|-
TGTGCCAGCAGCTTAGGGGGGTGGAATCAGCCCCAGCATTTT
CASSLGGWNQPQHF
>TRBV28|-|TRBJ2-3|TRBD2
TGTGCCAGCAGGGTACCCTCCACTAGCGAGACAGATACGCAGTATTTT
CASRVPSTSETDTQYF
>TRBV19|-|TRBJ2-2|-
TGTGCCAGTAGCGCCGGTTTTGGGGGGCACACCGGGGAGCTGTTTTTT
CASSAGFGGHTGELFF
>TRBV30|few|TRBJ1-1|-
TGTGCCTGGGGGCACGGGTACTCGAACACTGAAGCTTTCTTT
CAWGHGYSNTEAFF
>TRBV7-6|-|TRBJ2-3|TRBD2
TGTGCCAGCAGCCTCGGGACTAGCGGCCCAGATACGCAGTATTTT
CASSLGTSGPDTQYF
>TRBV19|few|TRBJ1-5|-
TGTGCCAGTAGTATGGGGGGGAGGGGCAATCAGCCCCAGCATTTT
CASSMGGRGNQPQHF
>TRBV7-6|-|TRBJ2-2|-
TGTGCCAGCAGTCACAGCTCACTTTTGGGCACCGGGGAGCTGTTTTTT
CASSHSSLLGTGELFF
>TRBV25-1|once|TRBJ1-1|-
TGTGCCAGCAGTGAATTAGGGGCGAACACTGAAGCTTTCTTT
CASSELGANTEAFF
>TRBV6-5|-|TRBJ2-5|-
TGTGCCAGCAGTTACTCGGGACCCTCCCAAGAGACCCAGTACTTC
CASSYSGPSQETQYF
>TRBV27|-|TRBJ2-5|-
TGTGCCAGCAGCCGGGACTTCTACCAAGAGACCCAGTACTTC
CASSRDFYQETQYF
>TRBV5-4|-|TRBJ1-2|-
TGTGCCAGCAGCCTCCCCGGGACACCAGAAAGCTATGGCTACACCTTC
CASSLPGTPESYGYTF
>TRBV11-3|few|TRBJ2-1|TRBD2
TGTGCCAGCAGCCCAAGGACTAGCGGGACCGATGAGCAGTTCTTC
CASSPRTSGTDEQFF
>TRBV7-9|-|TRBJ2-7|-
TGTGCCAGCAGCCTCTCTAGCGTAGAGACCTACGAGCAGTACTTC
CASSLSSVETYEQYF
>TRBV11-3|-|TRBJ2-7|TRBD2
TGTGCCAGCAGCCCGCTTAGCGGGCTTGGCTCCTACGAGCAGTACTTC
CASSPLSGLGSYEQYF
>TRBV12-5|once|TRBJ2-1|-
TGTGCTAGTGGTTTGGAAACAGGTGCCCCCTTCTCCTACAATGAGCAGTTCTTC
CASGLETGAPFSYNEQFF
>TRBV6-6|-|TRBJ2-7|-
TGTGCCAGCAGTGGGACGGACTACGAGCAGTACTTC
CASSGTDYEQYF
>TRBV5-5|-|TRBJ2-7|-
TGTGCCAGCAGCTTGGAGGCAGCCTACGAGCAGTACTTC
CASSLEAAYEQYF
>TRBV28|-|TRBJ1-2|TRBD1
TGTGCCAGCAGTTTTCCCACCGGGACAGGGTATGGCTACACCTTC
CASSFPTGTGYGYTF
>TRBV9|-|TRBJ2-7|TRBD1
TGTGCCAGCAGCGACCATCCGGGACAGAGACCCCTCGAGCAGTACTTC
CASSDHPGQRPLEQYF
>TRBV19|-|TRBJ1-2|-
TGTGCCAGTAGTATCGCTGAGGGGAGCTATGGCTACACCTTC
CASSIAEGSYGYTF
>TRBV6-5|-|TRBJ1-1|TRBD1
TGTGCCAGCAGACCCGGACAGGGGACCTTCGGGACTTTCTTT
CASRPGQGTFGTFF
>TRBV28|few|TRBJ2-1|-
TGTGCCAGCAGTTTACAGGGTCTTAATGAGCAGTTCTTC
CASSLQGLNEQFF
>TRBV6-5|-|TRBJ2-7|-
TGTGCCAGCAGTTACTCGATGGGAGCCGCGACCTACGAGCAGTACTTC
CASSYSMGAATYEQYF
>TRBV12-5|-|TRBJ2-7|TRBD1
TGTGCTAGTGCCACAGGGGGCCCAGCCTACGAGCAGTACTTC
CASATGGPAYEQYF
>TRBV7-2|-|TRBJ2-2|TRBD1
TGTGCCAGCAGCTCCCCAGGGACAGGGGTGGGCGGGGAGCTGTTTTTT
CASSSPGTGVGGELFF
>TRBV2|few|TRBJ2-5|-
TGTGCCAGCAGTGACCCAGGGGAGGGAGAGACCCAGTACTTC
CASSDPGEGETQYF
>TRBV5-4|-|TRBJ2-7|-
TGTGCCAGCAGCTTGGGTCTAGGCTCCTACGAGCAGTACTTC
CASSLGLGSYEQYF
>TRBV10-3|-|TRBJ2-1|-
TGTGCCATCATACCCTTAGGACTAAGCTCCTACAATGAGCAGTTCTTC
CAIIPLGLSSYNEQFF
>TRBV19|few|TRBJ2-7|-
TGTGCCAGTAGTTGGGCGGACTACTCCTACGAGCAGTACTTC
CASSWADYSYEQYF
>TRBV7-3|-|TRBJ1-1|-
TGTGCCAGCAGCGCCGGGGTGACAGGCACTGAAGCTTTCTTT
CASSAGVTGTEAFF
>TRBV6-1|-|TRBJ2-5|TRBD1
TGTGCCAGCAGTGAAGCGAGTACCGGGACAGTTAGTTTCATAACCCAGTACTTC
CASSEASTGTVSFITQYF
>TRBV9|-|TRBJ2-1|-
TGTGCCAGCAGCGTGTTCCGGGACGTCTCCTACAATGAGCAGTTCTTC
CASSVFRDVSYNEQFF
>TRBV7-9|medium-sized|TRBJ2-5|-
TGTGCCAGCAGCTTACCCTCCCCCACGTCCGGGGGGCAGCAAGAGACCCAGTACTTC
CASSLPSPTSGGQQETQYF
>TRBV5-1|few|TRBJ1-4|TRBD1
TGCGCCAGCAGCTCAGAATCGGACAGGGATCGAGAAAAACTGTTTTTT
CASSSESDRDREKLFF
>TRBV4-2|-|TRBJ1-5|-
TGTGCCAGCAGCCAAGGGGGCGAAGGCAATCAGCCCCAGCATTTT
CASSQGGEGNQPQHF
>TRBV29-1|-|TRBJ2-7|TRBD1
TGCAGCGTTGAAGATTCTCAGGGGACAGACTACGAGCAGTACTTC
CSVEDSQGTDYEQYF
>TRBV19|-|TRBJ2-7|TRBD1
TGTGCCAGTAGTCTACCGACAGGGAGCGAGCAGTACTTC
CASSLPTGSEQYF